A selection of T cell receptor beta chains follows, all from one sample in a study of control samples from healthy donors and cancer patients. TCRdb keeps only in-frame clones here, not all; method: immunoSEQ multiplex PCR. The sample holds 120,000 to 150,000 clones, more than 90% seen once. The sample taken for sequencing was blood. These receptors all come from a man aged 25-45 years in good health. Both conserved end residues are part of each CDR3. A D gene is named only where the DNA matches it firmly. A clone size is listed for some rows: how often the clone was seen (once, few, many), or a class if it is expanded.

d_gene	abundance	j_gene	v_gene	CDR3aa	CDR3nt
-	-	TRBJ1-2	TRBV18	CASSPLKGPSTNYGYTF	TGTGCCAGCTCACCACTAAAGGGTCCCTCGACTAACTATGGCTACACCTTC
-	-	TRBJ2-7	TRBV7-2	CASSSKFYEQYF	TGTGCCAGCAGCTCAAAATTCTACGAGCAGTACTTC
TRBD1	-	TRBJ2-3	TRBV27	CASSLWGTGFRDTQYF	TGTGCCAGCAGTTTATGGGGGACAGGGTTCCGAGATACGCAGTATTTT
TRBD1	-	TRBJ1-2	TRBV4-1	CASSQSSGQVLGSYGYTF	TGCGCCAGCAGCCAAAGTTCGGGACAGGTCTTAGGTAGCTATGGCTACACCTTC
TRBD2	-	TRBJ2-1	TRBV27	CASSPRLAETYNEQFF	TGTGCCAGCAGTCCCCGACTAGCGGAAACCTACAATGAGCAGTTCTTC
TRBD2	-	TRBJ2-1	TRBV7-9	CASSSGSGRFTDEQFF	TGTGCCAGCAGCTCCGGTAGCGGGAGATTTACGGATGAGCAGTTCTTC
-	-	TRBJ2-5	TRBV7-6	CASSLSGRETQYF	TGTGCCAGCAGCTTATCCGGCCGAGAGACCCAGTACTTC
-	-	TRBJ2-1	TRBV27	CASRVAGNIEQFF	TGTGCCAGCAGGGTGGCAGGGAACATTGAGCAGTTCTTC
-	-	TRBJ1-5	TRBV27	CASSLQGPQPQHF	TGTGCCAGCAGTTTACAGGGTCCACAGCCCCAGCATTTT
-	-	TRBJ1-1	TRBV18	CASSPFAGAGQENTEAFF	TGTGCCAGCTCACCTTTTGCTGGGGCGGGGCAGGAGAACACTGAAGCTTTCTTT
-	-	TRBJ1-2	TRBV27	CASSLRGPGLYGYTF	TGTGCCAGCAGTTTACGAGGACCGGGCCTTTATGGCTACACCTTC
-	once	TRBJ1-5	TRBV28	CASSLSGQFNQPQHF	TGTGCCAGCAGTTTATCGGGACAATTCAATCAGCCCCAGCATTTT
-	-	TRBJ2-7	TRBV10-3	CAISVVGISYEQYF	TGTGCCATCAGTGTTGTCGGAATCTCCTACGAGCAGTACTTC
TRBD1	-	TRBJ1-6	TRBV28	CASSPGQGRPPLHF	TGTGCCAGCAGTCCAGGACAGGGGAGGCCACCCCTCCACTTT
-	-	TRBJ1-1	TRBV7-9	CASSSSHDISPEGAFF	TGTGCCAGCAGCTCATCCCACGACATATCACCTGAGGGAGCTTTCTTT
TRBD2	-	TRBJ2-7	TRBV9	CASSVGSGSINEQYF	TGTGCCAGCAGCGTAGGAAGCGGGAGTATAAACGAGCAGTACTTC
TRBD1	-	TRBJ2-7	TRBV10-3	CAITPGQGVSYEQYF	TGTGCCATCACCCCCGGACAGGGGGTCTCCTACGAGCAGTACTTC
-	once	TRBJ2-6	TRBV19	CASSTNSGEPKLLPNVLTF	TGTGCCAGTAGTACGAACTCGGGGGAGCCCAAATTATTGCCCAACGTCCTGACTTTC
-	-	TRBJ1-2	TRBV25-1	CASSGKDSPYGYTF	TGTGCCAGCAGTGGCAAGGACTCGCCTTATGGCTACACCTTC
-	-	TRBJ1-4	TRBV6-5	CASSYRGLGEKLFF	TGTGCCAGCAGTTACCGGGGCCTCGGGGAAAAACTGTTTTTT
-	many	TRBJ2-2	TRBV29-1	CSVMGYKNTGELFF	TGCAGCGTTATGGGGTACAAGAACACCGGGGAGCTGTTTTTT
TRBD1	-	TRBJ2-7	TRBV3-1/TRBV3-2	CASSHAGGSYEQYF	TGTGCCAGCAGCCACGCAGGGGGCTCCTACGAGCAGTACTTC
-	-	TRBJ2-5	TRBV5-4	CASSLRVGQRETQYF	TGTGCCAGCAGCTTGAGGGTTGGACAGAGAGAGACCCAGTACTTC
TRBD2	-	TRBJ2-3	TRBV9	CASSVAGLADTDTQYF	TGTGCCAGCAGCGTAGCTGGGCTAGCGGACACAGATACGCAGTATTTT
TRBD2	-	TRBJ2-1	TRBV6-2/TRBV6-3	CASSQTSGGYNEQFF	TGTGCCAGCAGCCAGACTAGCGGAGGGTACAATGAGCAGTTCTTC
TRBD2	-	TRBJ2-5	TRBV4-1	CASSRGLAGRGETQYF	TGCGCCAGCAGCCGAGGACTAGCGGGACGGGGGGAGACCCAGTACTTC
-	-	TRBJ2-3	TRBV27	CASSFDRPSTDTQYF	TGTGCCAGCAGTTTTGACAGACCTAGCACAGATACGCAGTATTTT
-	-	TRBJ2-5	TRBV30	CARTTSLYGTQYF	TGTGCCCGAACGACTAGTCTCTATGGGACCCAGTACTTC
-	-	TRBJ1-2	TRBV3-1/TRBV3-2	CASSQEPQSPYGYTF	TGTGCCAGCAGCCAAGAGCCGCAGAGCCCCTATGGCTACACCTTC
-	-	TRBJ1-1	TRBV30	CAWTQRNTEAFF	TGTGCCTGGACCCAGAGGAACACTGAAGCTTTCTTT
TRBD1	-	TRBJ1-2	TRBV5-5	CASSQPINNRGTNYGYTF	TGTGCCAGCAGCCAACCAATAAACAACAGGGGAACTAACTATGGCTACACCTTC
-	-	TRBJ1-1	TRBV4-3	CASSQDENPAAEAFF	TGCGCCAGCAGCCAAGATGAGAATCCCGCGGCTGAAGCTTTCTTT
-	few	TRBJ2-7	TRBV28	CASRDPYEQYF	TGTGCCAGCAGAGACCCCTACGAGCAGTACTTC
-	-	TRBJ1-5	TRBV6-1	CASSVQTGNSNQPQHF	TGTGCCAGCAGTGTCCAAACAGGGAATAGCAATCAGCCCCAGCATTTT
-	-	TRBJ2-1	TRBV27	CASSGLGESPYNEQFF	TGTGCCAGCAGTGGTCTTGGCGAGAGCCCCTACAATGAGCAGTTCTTC
TRBD1	-	TRBJ1-2	TRBV6-5	CASTLGTGLNYGYTF	TGTGCCAGCACCCTAGGGACAGGGTTGAACTATGGCTACACCTTC
-	-	TRBJ2-3	TRBV29-1	CSALGRTDTQYF	TGCAGCGCCCTCGGGCGGACCGATACGCAGTATTTT
-	-	TRBJ1-4	TRBV2	CASTSEEGEKLFF	TGTGCCAGTACCAGCGAGGAAGGTGAAAAACTGTTTTTT
-	-	TRBJ1-4	TRBV6-5	CASSYGATNEKLFF	TGTGCCAGCAGTTACGGGGCAACTAATGAAAAACTGTTTTTT
-	-	TRBJ1-1	TRBV28	CASSLRGMNTEAFF	TGTGCCAGCAGTTTAAGGGGTATGAACACTGAAGCTTTCTTT
-	-	TRBJ1-1	TRBV19	CASSTGQTNTEAFF	TGTGCCAGTAGTACAGGGCAGACGAACACTGAAGCTTTCTTT
TRBD2	-	TRBJ2-1	TRBV2	CASSPGGSPSYNEQFF	TGTGCCAGCAGCCCCGGGGGGAGCCCATCCTACAATGAGCAGTTCTTC
-	-	TRBJ2-1	TRBV27	CASSGAGGNEQFF	TGTGCCAGCAGTGGCGCAGGGGGGAATGAGCAGTTCTTC
-	-	TRBJ2-1	TRBV7-2	CASSFSWDEQFF	TGTGCCAGCAGCTTCTCCTGGGATGAGCAGTTCTTC
-	-	TRBJ2-3	TRBV15	CATSPGTRSTDTQYF	TGTGCCACCAGCCCCGGGACTCGAAGCACAGATACGCAGTATTTT
TRBD1	-	TRBJ2-2	TRBV11-3	CASRTGGPGELFF	TGTGCCAGCAGGACAGGGGGCCCCGGGGAGCTGTTTTTT
TRBD1	once	TRBJ2-7	TRBV5-4	CASSEGQVTTYEQYF	TGTGCCAGCAGCGAGGGACAGGTCACGACCTACGAGCAGTACTTC
-	-	TRBJ1-1	TRBV7-6	CASSYQPLAEAFF	TGTGCCAGCAGCTATCAACCACTAGCTGAAGCTTTCTTT
TRBD2	-	TRBJ2-7	TRBV4-1	CASSHLAGQRSYEQYF	TGCGCCAGCAGCCACCTAGCGGGACAACGCTCCTACGAGCAGTACTTC
-	-	TRBJ1-5	TRBV7-3	CASSLRYRSNQPQHF	TGTGCCAGCAGCTTAAGGTACAGGAGTAATCAGCCCCAGCATTTT
-	-	TRBJ2-6	TRBV5-6	CASSLTPGANVLTF	TGTGCCAGCAGCTTGACCCCTGGGGCCAACGTCCTGACTTTC